The 14 T cell receptor beta chains given below trace back to one sample, sequenced in a study of blood T cell repertoires in COVID-19. TCRdb's copy holds only in-frame clones and misses some; the assay was immunoSEQ multiplex PCR. The data hold 240,000 or so clones, with over 70% observed a single time. Sequenced input: peripheral blood. These TCRs come from a woman at least 80 years old with acute or convalescent COVID-19.

The V call is TRBV7-9, the J call TRBJ1-6; 8 nucleotides match TRBD1. The CDR3 extends over 13 amino acids. The V and J ends lost 4 bases and 13 bases, in that order; junction bases with no gene match: 6. CDR1 and CDR2 (germline): SEHNR, FQNEAQ (reference sequence). The CDR3 DNA sequence: TGTGCCAGCAGCTCTTCAGGGGGCGGGCCCCTCCACTTT. Translated: CASSSSGGGPLHF.

This clone showed up just a few times. J is TRBJ2-7 and V is TRBV7-6; TRBD1 agrees at 8 bases. This CDR3 has 12 amino acids. CDR1 and CDR2 from the germline V gene are SGHVS and FNYEAQ. The J segment lost 12 bases and the V segment lost 8 bases, leaving 12 bases of the junction unmatched. The CDR3 sequence is CASSSPGQGRYF. The CDR3 region has the DNA TGTGCCAGCTCTTCCCCCGGACAGGGTAGGTACTTC.

CDR3 sequence (DNA): TGTGCCAGCAGTTATATGATCGGGGTCGGAACCGGGGAGCTGTTTTTT. This sequence encodes CASSYMIGVGTGELFF. V usage is TRBV6-2 or TRBV6-3 and J usage is TRBJ2-2; possible D gene TRBD2, 5 bases. CDR3 length: 16 amino acids. Germline loops: CDR1 MNHEY, CDR2 SVGEGT. The V gene lost 3 bases and the J gene lost 5 bases, with 16 bases spanning the gap.

CDR3 sequence reads: CASSLDSAYGYTF. In nucleotides, the CDR3 is TGTGCCAGCAGCCTCGACAGCGCCTATGGCTACACCTTC. The chain is built from TRBV6-6 and TRBJ1-2, with a possible D match to TRBD1 (5 bases). In germline, CDR1 is MNHNY, CDR2 SVGAGI (reference sequence). The V gene lost 6 bases and the J gene lost 4 bases, with 12 bases spanning the gap. CDR3 size: 13 residues.

This clone came up a few times. The chain joins TRBV23-1 to TRBJ1-3; the D is unclear. TRBV23-1 is reported as an ORF; its role is uncertain. Trimming pared 4 bases from V and 4 bases from J, leaving 11 bases between. The CDR3 consists of 14 residues. Here the CDR3 DNA reads TGCGCCAGCAGTCGTAAGGCGGTCGGAAACACCATATATTTT. Translation: CASSRKAVGNTIYF.

The chain couples TRBV6-5 to TRBJ1-5; maybe TRBD1 (5 bases). Trimming took off 5 bases at V and 6 bases at J, with 17 bases between the two ends. Looked up from germline, CDR1 is MNHEY and CDR2 is SVGAGI. The CDR3 contains 15 residues. CDR3 sequence reads: CASSRSQGVGQPQHF. The DNA of the CDR3 is TGTGCCAGCAGTCGAAGTCAGGGTGTTGGTCAGCCCCAGCATTTT.

The chain has TRBV7-9 and TRBJ2-2; the D is unclear. The V end was cut by 2 bases, the J end by 5 bases, with 9 bases between. Germline CDR1 and CDR2: SEHNR and FQNEAQ (reference sequence). This CDR3 comprises 14 residues. Here the CDR3 reads CASSLITQTGELFF. The CDR3 bases are TGTGCCAGCAGCTTAATCACCCAGACCGGGGAGCTGTTTTTT.

The chain joins TRBV2 to TRBJ1-3; 7 nucleotides agree with TRBD1. Germline values: CDR1 SNHLY, CDR2 FYNNEI. V lost 8 bases and J lost 0; bases outside the gene matches: 13. The CDR3 consists of 17 residues. Here the CDR3 DNA reads TGTGCCAGCCGATCGGGACAGTCCTTAGCCTCTGGAAACACCATATATTTT. It yields the protein CASRSGQSLASGNTIYF.

V gene TRBV6-1 combines with J gene TRBJ1-1; maybe TRBD1 (5 bases). Looked up from germline, CDR1 is MNHNS and CDR2 is SASEGT. V was pared by 2 bases and J by 2 bases, with 18 bases between. CDR3 size: 17 residues. CDR3 protein: CASSELRQRWSNTEAFF. CDR3 coding DNA: TGTGCCAGCAGTGAACTTCGACAGCGTTGGTCAAACACTGAAGCTTTCTTT.

V is TRBV11-2 and J is TRBJ2-2; 9 nucleotides align to TRBD2. This CDR3 comprises 16 residues. The germline V gene encodes CDR1 SGHAT and CDR2 FQNNGV. Trimming at V came to 2 bases and at J to 5 bases, leaving 6 bases not matched to a gene. The DNA for the CDR3 is TGTGCCAGCAGCTTACGGCGGGAGGGCCTGACCGGGGAGCTGTTTTTT. This codes for CASSLRREGLTGELFF.

CDR3: CSAAHREAFF. In DNA form, the CDR3 reads TGCAGTGCCGCGCACAGGGAAGCTTTCTTT. The chain joins TRBV20-1 to TRBJ1-1; D may be TRBD1 (5 bases). There are 10 residues in the CDR3. The germline V gene encodes CDR1 DFQATT and CDR2 SNEGSKA (reference sequence). Between the trimmed V and J ends, which lost 6 bases and 8 bases, there was a span of 10 bases.

The rearrangement joins TRBV7-2 to TRBJ1-5; 8 bases map to TRBD1. V gave up 1 base and J gave up 6 bases; unmatched junction bases: 2. This CDR3 comprises 14 residues. CDR1 and CDR2 (germline): SGHTA, FQGNSA. This chain's CDR3 is CASSLGQGSQPQHF. The DNA for the CDR3 is TGTGCCAGCAGCTTAGGACAGGGGAGTCAGCCCCAGCATTTT. Drawing the rest from reference TRBV7-2 and TRBJ1-5, the complete variable domain is GAGVSQSPSNKVTEKGKDVELRCDPISGHTALYWYRQSLGQGLEFLIYFQGNSAPDKSGLPSDRFSAERTGGSVSTLTIQRTQQEDSAVYLCASSLGQGSQPQHFGDGTRLSIL.

The J gene is TRBJ2-7, the V gene TRBV11-2, with TRBD1 matching over 7 bases. From germline, CDR1 is SGHAT and CDR2 FQNNGV. The CDR3 is 11 amino acids. The trim removed 6 bases at V and 5 bases at J, leaving 1 base unmatched. CDR3 nucleotides: TGTGCCAGCAGACAGGGGAACGAGCAGTACTTC. It translates to CASRQGNEQYF.

This clone has just a few counts. CDR3 nucleotides: TGTGCCAGCGGCCGTTCTTCCACCTACGAGCAGTACTTC. Translating it yields CASGRSSTYEQYF. The rearrangement joins TRBV6-5 to TRBJ2-7; no firm D call. With 8 bases removed from V and 2 bases from J, the gap between germline ends came to 13 bases. Germline V gene sequence: CDR1 MNHEY, CDR2 SVGAGI. The CDR3 covers 13 residues.